This T cell receptor (beta chain) was sequenced during a study of memory CD4+ T cells and cytomegalovirus serostatus. The wider study: Of the healthy Belgian adults, fewer than 10 were CMV seropositive and fewer than 30 seronegative. General observations from the study: Suggested: most of the CMV-linked TCR signature lies in CD4+ memory cells. 67 of 164 known CMV-associated TCRbeta sequences appeared in CD4+ memory.

This clone was counted a few times. The antigen is undetermined. Sequencing was performed with immunoSEQ multiplex PCR; in TCRdb, only in-frame clones are kept and a portion is missing. The sample has fewer than 35,000 clones; 75% to 80% are singletons. V was trimmed by 3 bases and J by 7 bases, leaving 9 bases between them. This CDR3 is built from 13 residues. The germline V gene encodes CDR1 WSHSY and CDR2 SAAADI. The sort gate was single viable CD3+CD4+CD8-CD45RO+ cells for memory CD4+ T cells. Donors' CMV status reflects serum IgG against pp150, pp28, p38, p52. The chain joins TRBV10-2 to TRBJ1-4; possibly TRBD1 for D (5 bases). Input material: memory CD4+ T cells from blood. The source of this sequence is an adult in good health and CMV-seronegative. CDR3 loop: CASSDGHAEKLFF. Here the CDR3 DNA reads TGCGCCAGCAGTGACGGACACGCTGAAAAACTGTTTTTT.